This T cell receptor beta chain is drawn from a study of response to subunit inactivated influenza vaccine. Study-wide findings and caveats: Each seasonal influenza vaccination recruits few new T cells, the authors suggested.

TCRdb used MiXCR to reprocess the RT-PCR reads, holding one entry per CDR3 protein. The table records roughly 550,000 distinct CDR3 sequences, roughly a quarter of them present only once. Points on this clonotype: Its antigen is not identified.

CDR1 is SGHNT, CDR2 YYREEE, per germline (reference sequence). V was pared by 3 bases and J by 0 bases, with 3 bases of the junction left unmatched. The CDR3 runs 16 residues. The same sample was also used in a study of T cells expressing NK-cell markers. As that report states: The TCR beta cDNA came from 5'RACE template switching with UMIs. The TCR beta repertoires were obtained from sorted CD3+CD56+NKG2C+, CD3+CD56+NKG2C- and CD3+CD56-NKG2C+ T cells. 1.0-7.0% of CD8+ T cells in 6 or 7 donors belonged to dominant NKG2C+ clonotypes. Similarly, these clonotypes led the CD3+CD56-NKG2C+ fraction as well in a few donors.

This chain links TRBV5-4 with TRBJ2-7; 13 nucleotides line up with TRBD2. This clonotype was sampled from a man aged 45-65 years who received an inactivated influenza vaccine. This specimen consisted of CD4+ T cells sorted from PBMCs, obtained about 13 days after vaccination. This CDR3 is CASSSGLAGSSYEQYF. The CDR3 nucleotides are TGTGCCAGCAGCTCGGGACTAGCGGGAAGCTCCTACGAGCAGTACTTC.